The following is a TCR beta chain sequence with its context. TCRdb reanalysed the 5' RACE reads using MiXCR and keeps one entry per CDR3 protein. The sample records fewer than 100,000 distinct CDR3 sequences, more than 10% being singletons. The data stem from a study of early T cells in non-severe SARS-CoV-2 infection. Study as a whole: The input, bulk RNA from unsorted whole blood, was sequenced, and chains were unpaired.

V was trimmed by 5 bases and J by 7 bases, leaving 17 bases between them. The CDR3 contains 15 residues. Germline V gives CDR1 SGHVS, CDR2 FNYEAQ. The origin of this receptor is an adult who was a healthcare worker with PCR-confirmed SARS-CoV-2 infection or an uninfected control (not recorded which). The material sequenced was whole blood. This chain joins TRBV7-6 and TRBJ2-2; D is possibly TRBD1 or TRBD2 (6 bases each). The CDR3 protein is CASSPGGAGDGELFF. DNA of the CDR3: TGTGCCAGCAGCCCCGGAGGGGCAGGGGACGGGGAGCTGTTTTTT.